Below, 5 T cell receptor beta chains from the same sample are listed, as sequenced in a study of T cell repertoires in aging, cancer and after chemotherapy. Multiplex touch-down PCR with TRB-A/B primers amplified rearranged V-D-J TRB sequences. TCRdb redid the calling of the multiplex PCR reads with MiXCR, one entry per CDR3 protein. The sample carries 4,900 or so distinct CDR3 sequences, 20% to 25% recorded once. The template was genomic DNA from peripheral blood, not RNA. Source material: blood. The source of these receptors is a human donor in good health. The donor label of this sample is uncertain.

V and J are TRBV7-3 and TRBJ1-5; D is undetermined. The CDR3 is made up of 13 amino acids. Germline loops: CDR1 SGHTA, CDR2 FQGTGA. Trimming stripped 5 bases from V and 0 bases from J, with 5 bases between. The CDR3 sequence is CASSDNSNQPQHF. CDR3 bases: TGTGCCAGCAGCGACAATAGCAATCAGCCCCAGCATTTT.

This clonotype was picked up a small number of times. V gene TRBV20-1 combines with J gene TRBJ2-1; the D gene is possibly TRBD2 (5 bases). The germline gives CDR1 DFQATT, CDR2 SNEGSKA (reference sequence). This CDR3 region has 11 residues. The CDR3 bases are TGCAGGTTGGCAGGACTGAATGAGCAGTTCTTC. Protein product: CRLAGLNEQFF.

This clonotype ranks as medium-sized (0.01 to 0.1%). The V gene is TRBV5-6, the J gene TRBJ2-5; D perhaps matches TRBD1 (5 bases). The V gene lost 0 bases and the J gene lost 2 bases, with 14 bases spanning the gap. The CDR3 runs 16 residues. Germline loops: CDR1 SGHDT, CDR2 YYEEEE. CDR3 DNA sequence: TGTGCCAGCAGCTTGGTCCCGACAGCAAATCAAGAGACCCAGTACTTC. It encodes CASSLVPTANQETQYF.

This clonotype counts as medium-sized. The genes are TRBV30 and TRBJ1-2; D is ambiguous. The length of the CDR3 is 13 residues. CDR1 and CDR2 from the germline V gene are GTSNPN and SVGIG (reference sequence). V was cut by 0 bases and J by 5 bases, with 10 bases left in between. In nucleotides, the CDR3 is TGTGCCTGGAGTGTACAACCGGGATATGGCTACACCTTC. This gives the protein CAWSVQPGYGYTF.

The chain carries TRBV7-9 and TRBJ1-1, with 8 positions matching TRBD1. Germline V CDR1 and CDR2: SEHNR, FQNEAQ (reference sequence). CDR3 length equals 11 residues. The CDR3 bases are TGTGCTGATCAGGGGGCCACTGAAGCTTTCTTT. Protein sequence: CADQGATEAFF.